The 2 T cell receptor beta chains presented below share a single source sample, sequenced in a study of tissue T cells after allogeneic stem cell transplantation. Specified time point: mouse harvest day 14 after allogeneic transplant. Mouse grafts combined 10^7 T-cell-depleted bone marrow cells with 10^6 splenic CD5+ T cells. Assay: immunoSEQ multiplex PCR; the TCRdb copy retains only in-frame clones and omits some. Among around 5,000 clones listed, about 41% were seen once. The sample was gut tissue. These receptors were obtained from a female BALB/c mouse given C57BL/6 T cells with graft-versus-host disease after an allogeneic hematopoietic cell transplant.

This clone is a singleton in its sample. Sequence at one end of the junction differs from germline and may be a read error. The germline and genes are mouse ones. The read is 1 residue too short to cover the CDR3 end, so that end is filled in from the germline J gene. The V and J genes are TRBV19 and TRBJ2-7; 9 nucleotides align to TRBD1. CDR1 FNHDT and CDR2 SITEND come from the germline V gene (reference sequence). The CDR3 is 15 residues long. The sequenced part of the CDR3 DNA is TGTGCCCGCAGTATCGGGACAGGGCGCTCCTATGAACAGTAC. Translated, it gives CARSIGTGRSYEQY. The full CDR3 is CARSIGTGRSYEQYF.

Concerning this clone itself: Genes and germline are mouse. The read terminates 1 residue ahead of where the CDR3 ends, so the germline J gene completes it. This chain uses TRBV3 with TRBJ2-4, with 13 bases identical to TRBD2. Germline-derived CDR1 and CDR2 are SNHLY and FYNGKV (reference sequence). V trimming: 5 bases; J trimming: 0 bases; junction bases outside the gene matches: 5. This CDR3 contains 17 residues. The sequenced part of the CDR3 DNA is TGTGCCAGCAGCCCGTGGACTGGGGGGGCTAGTCAAAACACCTTGTAC. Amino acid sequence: CASSPWTGGASQNTLY. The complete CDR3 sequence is CASSPWTGGASQNTLYF.